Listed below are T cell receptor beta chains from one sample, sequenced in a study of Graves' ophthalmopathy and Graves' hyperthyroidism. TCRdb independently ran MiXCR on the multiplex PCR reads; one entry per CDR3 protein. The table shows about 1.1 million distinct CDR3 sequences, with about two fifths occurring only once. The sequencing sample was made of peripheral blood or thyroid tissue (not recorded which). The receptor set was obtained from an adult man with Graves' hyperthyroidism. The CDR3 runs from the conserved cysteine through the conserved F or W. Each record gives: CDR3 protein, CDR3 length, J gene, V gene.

CDR3: CAIRAGSGLGNTIYF; length: 15; J: TRBJ1-3; V: TRBV10-3
CDR3: CASSLGLAKDEQYF; length: 14; J: TRBJ2-7; V: TRBV5-6
CDR3: CASRAGENTGELFF; length: 14; J: TRBJ2-2; V: TRBV6-5
CDR3: CASSSPEGLNTEAFF; length: 15; J: TRBJ1-1; V: TRBV4-3
CDR3: CSARGGMETQYF; length: 12; J: TRBJ2-5; V: TRBV20-1
CDR3: CASSIVGSRQRKTQYF; length: 16; J: TRBJ2-5; V: TRBV19
CDR3: CASSGTQVGTGELFF; length: 15; J: TRBJ2-2; V: TRBV5-1
CDR3: CASSRLAGLNTGELFF; length: 16; J: TRBJ2-2; V: TRBV19
CDR3: CASSLARQGANEQYF; length: 15; J: TRBJ2-7; V: TRBV7-9
CDR3: CAISGTGGTEAFF; length: 13; J: TRBJ1-1; V: TRBV10-3
CDR3: CASSQLQLTYEQYF; length: 14; J: TRBJ2-7; V: TRBV12-3/TRBV12-4
CDR3: CASSPGRHEGSPLHF; length: 15; J: TRBJ1-6; V: TRBV5-1
CDR3: CASSPRQGVGEQYF; length: 14; J: TRBJ2-7; V: TRBV7-2
CDR3: CASSLVDSIYEQYF; length: 14; J: TRBJ2-7; V: TRBV7-9
CDR3: CAISEGGDEQYF; length: 12; J: TRBJ2-7; V: TRBV10-3
CDR3: CSVTGAKVDGYTF; length: 13; J: TRBJ1-2; V: TRBV29-1
CDR3: CASSSTPGQGNFSGNTIYF; length: 19; J: TRBJ1-3; V: TRBV7-9
CDR3: CASSTSDTEAFF; length: 12; J: TRBJ1-1; V: TRBV19
CDR3: CSATDRLNSPLHF; length: 13; J: TRBJ1-6; V: TRBV20-1
CDR3: CSLEPSGANVLTF; length: 13; J: TRBJ2-6; V: TRBV29-1
CDR3: CASSQDLTGAIVLTF; length: 15; J: TRBJ2-6; V: TRBV4-3
CDR3: CASSLSGSFETQYF; length: 14; J: TRBJ2-5; V: TRBV12-3/TRBV12-4
CDR3: CASKPVSGLGETQYF; length: 15; J: TRBJ2-5; V: TRBV7-6
CDR3: CASRLGTGGGNTIYF; length: 15; J: TRBJ1-3; V: TRBV6-1
CDR3: CASSVAQGGNTIYF; length: 14; J: TRBJ1-3; V: TRBV9
CDR3: CASSDSEANTGELFF; length: 15; J: TRBJ2-2; V: TRBV9
CDR3: CASSPRTARGAYTF; length: 14; J: TRBJ1-2; V: TRBV7-9
CDR3: CASSYSTSYNSPLHF; length: 15; J: TRBJ1-6; V: TRBV12-3/TRBV12-4
CDR3: CASSQGTGAWPQHF; length: 14; J: TRBJ1-5; V: TRBV7-9
CDR3: CASSQATVTHDYEQYF; length: 16; J: TRBJ2-7; V: TRBV4-2
CDR3: CASSLGLESSPLHF; length: 14; J: TRBJ1-6; V: TRBV5-6
CDR3: CASSHGGRYGYTF; length: 13; J: TRBJ1-2; V: TRBV6-5
CDR3: CSAGTSSRETQYF; length: 13; J: TRBJ2-5; V: TRBV29-1
CDR3: CAISETGNEAFF; length: 12; J: TRBJ1-1; V: TRBV10-3
CDR3: CASSLHRSGNTIYF; length: 14; J: TRBJ1-3; V: TRBV7-2
CDR3: CASTLMETQYF; length: 11; J: TRBJ2-5; V: TRBV7-9
CDR3: CASSLTAGRSPPSEQYF; length: 17; J: TRBJ2-7; V: TRBV7-6
CDR3: CASSFHGGTEAFF; length: 13; J: TRBJ1-1; V: TRBV11-2
CDR3: CSELVGNQETQYF; length: 13; J: TRBJ2-5; V: TRBV20-1
CDR3: CASSYSGDLTRGELYEQYF; length: 19; J: TRBJ2-7; V: TRBV10-3